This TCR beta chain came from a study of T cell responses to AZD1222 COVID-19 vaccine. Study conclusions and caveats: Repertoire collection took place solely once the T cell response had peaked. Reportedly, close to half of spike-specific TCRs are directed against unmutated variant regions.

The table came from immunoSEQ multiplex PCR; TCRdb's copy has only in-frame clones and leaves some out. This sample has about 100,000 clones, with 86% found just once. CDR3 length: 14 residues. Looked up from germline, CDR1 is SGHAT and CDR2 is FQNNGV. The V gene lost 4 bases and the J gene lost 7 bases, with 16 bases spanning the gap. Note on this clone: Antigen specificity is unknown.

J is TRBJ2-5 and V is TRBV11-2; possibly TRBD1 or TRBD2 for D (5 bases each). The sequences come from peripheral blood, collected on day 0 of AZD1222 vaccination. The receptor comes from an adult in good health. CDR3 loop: CASSSGTAGGTQYF. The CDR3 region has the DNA TGTGCCAGCAGCTCTGGGACGGCAGGAGGGACCCAGTACTTC.